What follows are 30 T cell receptor beta chains derived from one specimen sequenced in a study of tumor-infiltrating lymphocytes in primary liver carcinoma (dated by TCRdb to about 2017). Without any cell sorting, total RNA and DNA were extracted together from 20-30 mg of bulk tissue using the AllPrep DNA/RNA mini kit. Instrument used: Illumina HiSeq 2500. Using a constant-region primer and ProtoScript II reverse transcriptase, TCRbeta-specific cDNA was reverse-transcribed from roughly 460 ng total RNA. TCRbeta libraries were built with three nested multiplex PCR rounds, a slightly modified ARM-PCR procedure. The first two PCR rounds used multiplex TRBV1-TRBV30 forward primers with a Cbeta reverse primer, each for about 9 cycles. The raw public reads went through TCRdb reprocessing: fastp at Q25, MiXCR clone calling, in-frame beta chains kept. When rows share a CDR3 protein, they turn into one entry using the most common DNA and genes. This sample is represented by over 95,000 distinct CDR3 sequences; approximately 68% of them were singletons. The ten largest account for more than 8% of the sample.

Sequenced sample: liver tumor tissue from sampling region 5. Explained via the paper, the cell subset or site label denotes: tumor region T5, tumor centre. The receptors stem from a woman aged 55-70 years with primary liver carcinoma and hepatitis B virus infection.

A word on this clonotype: A junction boundary mismatches the germline segment, possibly from a read error. The V gene is TRBV11-3, the J gene TRBJ2-7; weak D call: TRBD1 (6 bases). CDR1 SGHNT and CDR2 YENEEA come from the germline V gene. This CDR3 region has 15 residues. CDR3 loop: CASSSGTRGRYEQYF. DNA for the CDR3: TGTGCCAGTAGCTCGGGGACAAGGGGCCGCTACGAGCAGTACTTC.

This clonotype was detected a few times. The V call is TRBV5-1, the J call TRBJ2-5, with TRBD1 as a possible D gene (6 bases). Germline V gene lookup returns CDR1 SGHRS and CDR2 YFSETQ. The V and J ends lost 2 bases and 4 bases respectively, with 15 bases between them. This CDR3 contains 15 residues. This CDR3 reads CASSLSAGDPETQYF. CDR3 DNA: TGCGCCAGCAGCTTATCAGCAGGGGATCCAGAGACCCAGTACTTC.

A word on this clonotype: The junction and the germline gene differ at one end; a read error may be behind it. The chain employs TRBV7-9 and TRBJ2-5, with D hard to call. Germline-derived CDR1 and CDR2 are SEHNR and FQNEAQ (reference sequence). The CDR3 runs to 14 residues. CDR3 in DNA: TGTGCCAGCAGCTTAGGTTCCAGCCAAGGGACCCAGTACTTC. This encodes CASSLGSSQGTQYF.

As regards this clonotype: One junction end disagrees with the germline gene, perhaps due to a read error. The chain carries TRBV11-2 and TRBJ2-1, with 12 bases fitting TRBD2. Germline V lookup: CDR1 SGHAT, CDR2 FQNNGV. The CDR3 is made up of 13 amino acids. The CDR3 spells CASNWTSGAEQLF. DNA of the CDR3: TGTGCCAGCAACTGGACTAGCGGGGCGGAGCAGTTATTC.

As regards this clonotype: Possible read error: a much larger clone is one base away. V gene TRBV5-1 combines with J gene TRBJ2-1, with D tentatively TRBD1 (6 bases). The CDR3 is made up of 14 amino acids. CDR1 SGHRS and CDR2 YFSETQ come from the germline V gene. The chain's CDR3 is CASSPWTDYNELFF. Written as DNA, the CDR3 is TGCGCCAGCAGCCCTTGGACAGATTACAATGAGCTGTTCTTC.

This clonotype counts as medium-sized. This chain uses TRBV11-3 with TRBJ2-1; unclear D gene. The CDR3 is 12 amino acids. With 5 bases removed from V and 12 bases from J, the gap between germline ends came to 14 bases. Germline CDR1 reads SGHNT; CDR2 reads YENEEA. CDR3 protein: CASSRTTFRQFF. The DNA of the CDR3 is TGTGCCAGCAGCAGAACAACCTTTAGGCAGTTCTTC.

With regard to this clonotype: At one end the junction does not follow the germline gene, possibly because of a read error. The chain joins TRBV29-1 to TRBJ2-5; D may be TRBD1 or TRBD2 (7 bases each). Germline values: CDR1 SQVTM, CDR2 ANQGSEA. This CDR3 is 15 amino acids long. In DNA, the CDR3 is TGCCGCGTCGAACCGGCCAGGGGGGGGCAAGAGACCCAGTACTTC. It codes for CRVEPARGGQETQYF. The full variable domain, completed using reference TRBV29-1 and TRBJ2-5, is SAVISQKPSRDICQRGTSLTIQCQVDSQVTMMFWYRQQPGQSLTLIATANQGSEATYESGFVIDKFPISRPNLTFSTLTVSNMSPEDSSIYLCRVEPARGGQETQYFGPGTRLLVL.

On this clonotype itself: A much larger clone differs by one base, so this may be a read error. The rearrangement joins TRBV7-9 to TRBJ2-2; a weak D match, TRBD1 (5 bases). V was clipped by 3 bases and J by 7 bases, with 9 bases between them. The CDR3 runs 13 residues. The germline gives CDR1 SEHNR, CDR2 FQNEAQ (reference sequence). For the CDR3, the DNA is TGTGCCAGCAGCTTTTCGGACATCGGGGAGCTGTTTTTT. Translation gives CASSFSDIGELFF.

A note on this clonotype: At one end the junction does not follow the germline gene, possibly because of a read error. The CDR3 loop reads CANSSGSEGNEQFF. The CDR3 region has the DNA TGTGCCAACAGTAGTGGGAGCGAAGGCAATGAGCAGTTCTTC. V and J are TRBV6-5 and TRBJ2-1; perhaps TRBD2 as D (5 bases). The CDR3 is made up of 14 amino acids. The V gene's germline CDR1 is MNHEY and CDR2 SVGAGI.

With regard to this clonotype: A read error may explain this, as a much larger clone is one base away. The chain joins TRBV7-8 to TRBJ1-3, with D perhaps matching TRBD1 (6 bases). The CDR3 is made up of 17 amino acids. Germline V gives CDR1 SGHVS, CDR2 FQNEAQ. CDR3 sequence (DNA): TGTGCCAGCGGCTTAGCGTTTCGGGGGGCCTCTGGAAACACCATATATTTT. It is translated as CASGLAFRGASGNTIYF.

Details on this clonotype: This CDR3 fails to terminate in the conserved phenylalanine or tryptophan, so it likely reflects a read error. V and J are TRBV11-1 and TRBJ2-2; D may be TRBD2 (6 bases). This CDR3 has 15 residues. Germline V lookup: CDR1 SGHAT, CDR2 FQDESV (reference sequence). This CDR3 is CASSPTSINTGVLFY. CDR3 sequence (DNA): TGTGCCAGCAGCCCCACTAGCATCAACACCGGGGTGCTGTTTTAT.

At least ten counts were recorded for this clonotype. The chain combines TRBV5-4 with TRBJ2-1, with TRBD2 as a possible D gene (6 bases). The germline V gene encodes CDR1 SGHNT and CDR2 YYREEE (reference sequence). V dropped 2 bases and J dropped 5 bases, with 14 bases sitting between them. The CDR3 contains 15 residues. In nucleotides, the CDR3 is TGTGCCAGCAGCTTTGGAGGGATGCGCGACAATGAGCAGTTCTTC. It yields the protein CASSFGGMRDNEQFF. The full variable domain, completed using reference TRBV5-4 and TRBJ2-1, is ETGVTQSPTHLIKTRGQQVTLRCSSQSGHNTVSWYQQALGQGPQFIFQYYREEENGRGNFPPRFSGLQFPNYSSELNVNALELDDSALYLCASSFGGMRDNEQFFGPGTRLTVL.

Concerning this clonotype itself: This could be a read error, since a much larger clone is one nucleotide away. The chain links TRBV13 to TRBJ2-7; TRBD2 might be the D (6 bases). CDR1 and CDR2 from the germline V gene are PRHDT and FYEKMQ (reference sequence). The CDR3 consists of 14 residues. DNA for the CDR3: TGTGCCAGCAGCTTGTTCCGGGGGTACTACGAGCACTACTTC. Amino acid sequence: CASSLFRGYYEHYF.

On this clonotype itself: A junction end diverges from the germline sequence, so it may reflect a read error. The J gene is TRBJ2-5, the V gene TRBV4-2, with 8 nucleotides matching TRBD2. The CDR3 contains 15 residues. Per the germline V gene, CDR1 is LGHNA and CDR2 is YNFKEQ. The CDR3, as DNA: TGTGCCAGCATCCAAGAGGGAGCGGGAGAAGAAACCCAGTACTTC. Translated: CASIQEGAGEETQYF.

Notes on this clonotype: A read error may account for a junction end that differs from germline. This chain links TRBV11-2 with TRBJ2-1; the D call may be TRBD1 or TRBD2 (5 bases each). Looked up from germline, CDR1 is SGHAT and CDR2 is FQNNGV. The CDR3 covers 15 residues. In nucleotides, the CDR3 is TGTGCCAGCAGCTCGGGACCAGGGCTCTACAATGAGCATTTCTTC. Residues: CASSSGPGLYNEHFF.

This clonotype was counted at least ten times. This chain joins TRBV6-1 and TRBJ2-2; D gene uncertain. The CDR3 consists of 15 residues. Trimming removed 1 base from V and 3 bases from J, with 9 bases in between. Germline V lookup: CDR1 MNHNS, CDR2 SASEGT. The CDR3 reads CASSEGDLYTGELFF. For the CDR3, the DNA is TGTGCCAGCAGTGAAGGGGATCTGTACACCGGGGAGCTGTTTTTT.

V gene TRBV5-1 combines with J gene TRBJ2-2, with D maybe TRBD1 (5 bases). CDR1 and CDR2 (germline): SGHRS, YFSETQ. The CDR3 is 14 residues long. V was trimmed by 5 bases and J by 1 base, leaving 9 bases between them. This CDR3 is CASSSQGNTGELFF. In DNA form, the CDR3 reads TGCGCCAGCAGTTCTCAGGGGAACACCGGGGAGCTGTTTTTT.

The chain carries TRBV28 and TRBJ2-1; 9 nucleotides match TRBD2. This CDR3 is built from 13 residues. The V segment lost 8 bases and the J segment 9 bases; nucleotides outside the gene matches: 8. CDR1 is MDHEN, CDR2 SYDVKM, per germline. Here the CDR3 reads CASGTSRSGEQFF. CDR3 coding DNA: TGTGCCAGCGGGACTAGCAGGAGCGGTGAGCAGTTCTTC. Based on the CDR3 plus reference TRBV28 and TRBJ2-1, the full variable domain is DVKVTQSSRYLVKRTGEKVFLECVQDMDHENMFWYRQDPGLGLRLIYFSYDVKMKEKGDIPEGYSVSREKKERFSLILESASTNQTSMYLCASGTSRSGEQFFGPGTRLTVL.

This clonotype was recorded a few times. The chain has TRBV11-3 and TRBJ2-1; 11 positions agree with TRBD2. V was pared by 9 bases and J by 16 bases, with 14 bases of the junction left unmatched. CDR3 size: 13 residues. Per the germline V gene, CDR1 is SGHNT and CDR2 is YENEEA. The CDR3 coding sequence is TGTGCCAGGGGCGTACTAGCGGGAGCCGGGCAATTCTTC. Protein: CARGVLAGAGQFF.

On this clonotype: A read error may produce the germline difference seen at one junction end. The chain links TRBV4-2 to TRBJ2-2; weak D call: TRBD1 (5 bases). The germline V gene has CDR1 LGHNA and CDR2 YNFKEQ. The CDR3 length is 15 residues. This chain's CDR3 is CTSSQVVAATRALFF. CDR3 bases: TGTACCAGCAGCCAAGTTGTAGCAGCCACCAGGGCGCTGTTTTTT.

In regard to this clonotype: A much larger clonotype is one base distant, so this may be a read error. The chain has TRBV28 and TRBJ2-3; D may be TRBD1 (5 bases). The CDR3 runs 15 residues. The germline V gene has CDR1 MDHEN and CDR2 SYDVKM. CDR3 bases: TGTGCCGGCAGTTTGAGGCAGGGTTTCACAGATACGCAGTATTTT. This sequence encodes CAGSLRQGFTDTQYF. The complete variable domain, with remaining parts taken from reference TRBV28 and TRBJ2-3, reads DVKVTQSSRYLVKRTGEKVFLECVQDMDHENMFWYRQDPGLGLRLIYFSYDVKMKEKGDIPEGYSVSREKKERFSLILESASTNQTSMYLCAGSLRQGFTDTQYFGPGTRLTVL.

Remarks on this clonotype: A much more abundant neighbour one base away suggests this may be a read error. Likely a read error: the CDR3 ends without its conserved phenylalanine or tryptophan. The chain joins TRBV7-9 to TRBJ1-1; 7 bases align to TRBD1. The CDR3 sequence is 15 residues long. With 5 bases clipped from V and 1 base from J, the junction kept 7 bases outside the gene matches. Per the germline V gene, CDR1 is SEHNR and CDR2 is FQNEAQ (reference sequence). CDR3 coding DNA: TGTGCCAGCAGCCCCGGACAGGCCGCGAACACTGAAGCTTTCGTT. Amino acids: CASSPGQAANTEAFV.

This clonotype appeared a single time. One junction end disagrees with the germline gene, perhaps due to a read error. V and J are TRBV29-1 and TRBJ2-3; TRBD2 aligns across 7 bases. In germline, CDR1 is SQVTM, CDR2 ANQGSEA. The CDR3 spans 13 residues. The CDR3 DNA follows: TGCAGGGTTGAGGCTAGCGGTACAGATAGGCAGTATTTT. Translating it yields CRVEASGTDRQYF.

This clonotype was seen only once. The missing conserved phenylalanine or tryptophan at the end of this CDR3 makes a read error likely. The chain combines TRBV5-1 with TRBJ2-5; no firm D call. Germline V gives CDR1 SGHRS, CDR2 YFSETQ. CDR3 length: 14 residues. V lost 0 bases and J lost 3, with 9 bases in between. In nucleotides, the CDR3 is TGCGCCAGCAGCTTGGCCCCGGGCGAAGAGACCCAGTACTTA. It yields the protein CASSLAPGEETQYL.

About this clonotype itself: A read error may explain this, as a much larger clone is one base away. This rearrangement joins TRBV10-3 to TRBJ2-1; 11 nucleotides line up with TRBD1. The germline V gene encodes CDR1 ENHRY and CDR2 SYGVKD. The CDR3 totals 16 residues. The CDR3 sequence is CAISGPGQGDYDEQFF. The CDR3, as DNA: TGTGCCATCAGTGGACCGGGACAGGGGGACTACGATGAGCAGTTCTTC.

In regard to this clonotype: Since no conserved phenylalanine or tryptophan closes the CDR3, a read error is the likely cause. The chain couples TRBV4-1 to TRBJ2-1; unclear D gene. The CDR3 loop spans 15 amino acids. Germline assignment: CDR1 MGHRA and CDR2 YSYEKL. V was trimmed by 5 bases and J by 0 bases, leaving 11 bases between them. The CDR3 spells CASSSDLSSYNEQFS. The CDR3, as DNA: TGCGCCAGCAGCTCCGACCTCAGCTCCTACAATGAGCAGTTCTCC.

This clonotype was detected a few times. The chain is built from TRBV18 and TRBJ1-5, with D hard to call. Deletions cut 3 bases from V and 0 bases from J, with 12 bases between. The CDR3 runs 16 residues. Germline V gives CDR1 KGHSH, CDR2 LQKENI. The CDR3 bases are TGTGCCAGCTCACCTTACGGGAGTAATAGCAATCAGCCCCAGCATTTT. This gives the protein CASSPYGSNSNQPQHF.

In the case of this clonotype: A much larger clone lies one base from this, so it may be a read error. The rearrangement uses TRBV12-3 or TRBV12-4 and TRBJ2-1; D is possibly TRBD2 (7 bases). The CDR3 totals 15 residues. With 7 bases removed from V and 4 bases from J, the gap between germline ends came to 17 bases. This chain's CDR3 is CASKGGEQKYNEQFF. CDR3 nucleotide sequence: TGTGCCAGCAAAGGGGGGGAGCAGAAGTACAATGAGCAGTTCTTC.

J is TRBJ2-2 and V is TRBV29-1; 7 nucleotides align to TRBD1. V trimming: 6 bases; J trimming: 2 bases; junction bases outside the gene matches: 6. The CDR3 is 14 amino acids. The germline V gene has CDR1 SQVTM and CDR2 ANQGSEA. The CDR3 DNA is TGCAGCGTCGCCGGGACAGTAAACACCGGGGAGCTGTTTTTT. Its protein product is CSVAGTVNTGELFF.

This clonotype was counted at least ten times. This chain joins TRBV7-9 and TRBJ2-1; the match to TRBD2 covers 7 bases. V lost 5 bases and J lost 5; bases outside the gene matches: 12. The CDR3 spans 16 residues. Germline V gene lookup returns CDR1 SEHNR and CDR2 FQNEAQ (reference sequence). As DNA, the CDR3 is TGTGCCAGCAGCCCAGGGCCTAGCGGTATAGACAATGAGCAGTTCTTC. Translation: CASSPGPSGIDNEQFF.